This is a list of T cell receptor beta chains from one sample in a study of glioma-infiltrating T cells after dendritic cell vaccination. Assay used: immunoSEQ multiplex PCR; TCRdb lists only in-frame clones, some missing. Of about 73,000 clones listed, over 70% are singletons. The sequences come from blood, collected before dendritic cell vaccination. These receptors were obtained from a human donor with glioblastoma. Each CDR3 is given with its conserved first and last residue. Fields, in order: D gene, J gene, clone size, V gene, CDR3 protein, CDR3 DNA. The D gene is left open where the match is weak. The size of a clone is reported for some rows only, either as once, few or many, or as a class for expanded clones.

d_gene: TRBD2
j_gene: TRBJ2-3
abundance: NA
v_gene: TRBV7-3
CDR3aa: CASSRNGAGADTQYF
CDR3nt: TGTGCCAGCAGCCGGAATGGCGCGGGAGCAGATACGCAGTATTTT

d_gene: NA
j_gene: TRBJ1-1
abundance: NA
v_gene: TRBV27
CDR3aa: CASSPFRGNTEAFF
CDR3nt: TGTGCCAGCAGCCCATTTCGGGGGAACACTGAAGCTTTCTTT

d_gene: TRBD1
j_gene: TRBJ1-1
abundance: NA
v_gene: TRBV19
CDR3aa: CASSPRTGGEVTEAFF
CDR3nt: TGTGCCAGTAGTCCTCGGACAGGGGGCGAGGTCACTGAAGCTTTCTTT

d_gene: NA
j_gene: TRBJ1-1
abundance: once
v_gene: TRBV19
CDR3aa: CASSGETGLVKAFF
CDR3nt: TGTGCCAGTAGTGGGGAGACAGGTCTCGTGAAGGCTTTCTTT

d_gene: TRBD1
j_gene: TRBJ2-1
abundance: NA
v_gene: TRBV6-5
CDR3aa: CASSYSGQGAFEQFF
CDR3nt: TGTGCCAGCAGTTACTCGGGGCAGGGGGCGTTTGAGCAGTTCTTC

d_gene: NA
j_gene: TRBJ2-6
abundance: NA
v_gene: TRBV19
CDR3aa: CASSMTLSKGSGANVLTF
CDR3nt: TGTGCCAGTAGTATGACACTTTCGAAAGGCTCTGGGGCCAACGTCCTGACTTTC

d_gene: TRBD2
j_gene: TRBJ2-1
abundance: once
v_gene: TRBV19
CDR3aa: CASSTPPQRGYNEQFF
CDR3nt: TGTGCCAGTAGTACTCCCCCCCAGCGGGGATACAATGAGCAGTTCTTC

d_gene: TRBD1
j_gene: TRBJ2-5
abundance: NA
v_gene: TRBV11-2
CDR3aa: CASSLSQGAVTQYF
CDR3nt: TGTGCCAGCAGCTTATCCCAGGGGGCTGTGACCCAGTACTTC

d_gene: NA
j_gene: TRBJ1-5
abundance: NA
v_gene: TRBV4-2
CDR3aa: CASSQEGYQPQHF
CDR3nt: TGTGCCAGCAGCCAAGAGGGCTATCAGCCCCAGCATTTT

d_gene: NA
j_gene: TRBJ1-3
abundance: NA
v_gene: TRBV27
CDR3aa: CASSSRPGGNTIYF
CDR3nt: TGTGCCAGCAGTTCCCGCCCGGGGGGAAACACCATATATTTT

d_gene: NA
j_gene: TRBJ1-5
abundance: NA
v_gene: TRBV2
CDR3aa: CASSGQALQPQHF
CDR3nt: TGTGCCAGCAGTGGACAGGCTCTTCAGCCCCAGCATTTT

d_gene: TRBD1
j_gene: TRBJ2-1
abundance: NA
v_gene: TRBV11-3
CDR3aa: CASSRTGVEEQFF
CDR3nt: TGTGCCAGCAGCCGTACAGGGGTGGAGGAGCAGTTCTTC

d_gene: NA
j_gene: TRBJ1-5
abundance: NA
v_gene: TRBV5-1
CDR3aa: CASSLAGYSNQPQHF
CDR3nt: TGCGCCAGCAGCTTGGCAGGGTATAGCAATCAGCCCCAGCATTTT

d_gene: NA
j_gene: TRBJ2-1
abundance: NA
v_gene: TRBV7-9
CDR3aa: CASSFTSFLHNEQFF
CDR3nt: TGTGCCAGCAGCTTTACTAGTTTTCTGCACAATGAGCAGTTCTTC

d_gene: TRBD1
j_gene: TRBJ1-5
abundance: NA
v_gene: TRBV5-1
CDR3aa: CASSLGQGGSSNQPQHF
CDR3nt: TGCGCCAGCAGCTTGGGACAAGGGGGCAGCAGCAATCAGCCCCAGCATTTT

d_gene: NA
j_gene: TRBJ1-1
abundance: NA
v_gene: TRBV6-5
CDR3aa: CASSGPAGFPEAFF
CDR3nt: TGTGCCAGCAGTGGGCCGGCTGGGTTCCCTGAAGCTTTCTTT

d_gene: TRBD1
j_gene: TRBJ2-7
abundance: NA
v_gene: TRBV7-7
CDR3aa: CASSEQGPGYEQYF
CDR3nt: TGTGCCAGCTCGGAACAGGGGCCGGGGTACGAGCAGTACTTC

d_gene: NA
j_gene: TRBJ1-5
abundance: NA
v_gene: TRBV9
CDR3aa: CASSDSPEIQPQHF
CDR3nt: TGTGCCAGCAGCGATTCGCCTGAGATTCAGCCCCAGCATTTT

d_gene: TRBD2
j_gene: TRBJ2-1
abundance: NA
v_gene: TRBV5-1
CDR3aa: CASNLAGGYNEQFF
CDR3nt: TGCGCCAGCAATCTAGCGGGAGGATACAATGAGCAGTTCTTC

d_gene: TRBD1
j_gene: TRBJ2-7
abundance: NA
v_gene: TRBV11-2
CDR3aa: CASSLVDRGLAPRRSF
CDR3nt: TGTGCCAGCAGCTTAGTGGACAGGGGTTTAGCCCCGCGGCGGTCCTTC

d_gene: TRBD1
j_gene: TRBJ1-4
abundance: NA
v_gene: TRBV2
CDR3aa: CASSRDRRGEKLFF
CDR3nt: TGTGCCAGCAGCCGGGACAGGAGAGGTGAAAAACTGTTTTTT

d_gene: NA
j_gene: TRBJ2-3
abundance: few
v_gene: TRBV6-6
CDR3aa: CASTLDRQSTDTQYF
CDR3nt: TGTGCCAGCACCCTCGACAGGCAAAGCACAGATACGCAGTATTTT

d_gene: NA
j_gene: TRBJ1-5
abundance: NA
v_gene: TRBV2
CDR3aa: CASVDSSNQPQHF
CDR3nt: TGTGCCAGCGTGGACAGTTCCAATCAGCCCCAGCATTTT

d_gene: TRBD2
j_gene: TRBJ2-1
abundance: NA
v_gene: TRBV18
CDR3aa: CASSPSSPSGIGYNEQFF
CDR3nt: TGTGCCAGCTCACCCTCAAGCCCTAGCGGGATTGGATACAATGAGCAGTTCTTC

d_gene: NA
j_gene: TRBJ1-6
abundance: few
v_gene: TRBV6-1
CDR3aa: CASVGWDNSPLHF
CDR3nt: TGTGCCAGCGTCGGGTGGGATAATTCACCCCTCCACTTT

d_gene: TRBD1
j_gene: TRBJ2-5
abundance: NA
v_gene: TRBV19
CDR3aa: CASSIGQGVSVETQYF
CDR3nt: TGTGCCAGTAGTATCGGACAGGGGGTATCTGTCGAGACCCAGTACTTC

d_gene: NA
j_gene: TRBJ2-3
abundance: few
v_gene: TRBV7-2
CDR3aa: CASSLSTDTQYF
CDR3nt: TGTGCCAGCAGCCTTAGCACAGATACGCAGTATTTT

d_gene: NA
j_gene: TRBJ1-4
abundance: NA
v_gene: TRBV5-4
CDR3aa: CASSSTARGATNEKLFF
CDR3nt: TGTGCCAGCAGCTCGACCGCGCGGGGGGCAACTAATGAAAAACTGTTTTTT

d_gene: NA
j_gene: TRBJ2-2
abundance: NA
v_gene: TRBV21-1
CDR3aa: CASSKGTVNTGELFF
CDR3nt: TGTGCCAGCAGCAAAGGGACAGTGAACACCGGGGAGCTGTTTTTT

d_gene: NA
j_gene: TRBJ2-3
abundance: NA
v_gene: TRBV29-1
CDR3aa: CSVVGWMQGKEETDTQYF
CDR3nt: TGCAGCGTTGTAGGGTGGATGCAGGGGAAGGAAGAAACAGATACGCAGTATTTT

d_gene: NA
j_gene: TRBJ2-3
abundance: NA
v_gene: TRBV7-9
CDR3aa: CASSPTGFSTDTQYF
CDR3nt: TGTGCCAGCAGCCCCACAGGGTTTAGCACAGATACGCAGTATTTT

d_gene: TRBD1
j_gene: TRBJ1-4
abundance: NA
v_gene: TRBV9
CDR3aa: CASSVGLTGNEKLFF
CDR3nt: TGTGCCAGCAGCGTAGGTCTGACAGGGAATGAAAAACTGTTTTTT

d_gene: NA
j_gene: TRBJ1-5
abundance: once
v_gene: TRBV2
CDR3aa: CASSRTSGGQPQHF
CDR3nt: TGTGCCAGCAGTAGGACCTCCGGGGGTCAGCCCCAGCATTTT

d_gene: NA
j_gene: TRBJ2-5
abundance: NA
v_gene: TRBV7-8
CDR3aa: CASSLAGAGETQYF
CDR3nt: TGTGCCAGCAGCTTAGCGGGGGCGGGAGAGACCCAGTACTTC

d_gene: NA
j_gene: TRBJ2-3
abundance: NA
v_gene: TRBV5-4
CDR3aa: CASSLDRPDTQYF
CDR3nt: TGTGCCAGCAGCTTGGACAGGCCAGATACGCAGTATTTT

d_gene: NA
j_gene: TRBJ2-5
abundance: NA
v_gene: TRBV5-1
CDR3aa: CASSLAGAQETQYF
CDR3nt: TGCGCCAGCAGCTTGGCAGGCGCCCAAGAGACCCAGTACTTC